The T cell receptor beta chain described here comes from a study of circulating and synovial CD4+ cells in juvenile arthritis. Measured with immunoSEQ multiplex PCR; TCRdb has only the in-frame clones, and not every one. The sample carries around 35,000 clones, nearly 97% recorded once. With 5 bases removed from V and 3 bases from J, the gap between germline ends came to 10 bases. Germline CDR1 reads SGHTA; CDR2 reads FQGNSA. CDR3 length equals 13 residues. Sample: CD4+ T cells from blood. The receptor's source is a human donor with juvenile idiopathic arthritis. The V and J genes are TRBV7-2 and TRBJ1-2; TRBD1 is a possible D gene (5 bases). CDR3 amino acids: CASSPRQHYGYTF. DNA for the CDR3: TGTGCCAGCAGCCCCAGACAGCACTATGGCTACACCTTC.